The present T cell receptor beta chain was sequenced within a study of T cell responses to AZD1222 COVID-19 vaccine. Study-wide background: Timing groups of about 4 and about 12 weeks for second doses were pooled. Study findings and constraints: Seropositive status at baseline applied to only a handful of AZD1222 recipients. Without day 14 samples, only post-peak T cell repertoires were studied. Donors were chiefly white British, with a greater number of females, and clonal diversity was perhaps underestimated.

Data came from immunoSEQ multiplex PCR; TCRdb stores just in-frame clones and leaves some out. In the table there are some 150,000 clones, roughly 89% of which are singletons. About this clone: The antigen is undetermined.

Specimen: peripheral blood, collected on day 0 of AZD1222 vaccination. This sequence originates from an adult in good health.

The DNA of the CDR3 is TGTGCCAGCAGTTTAGGACTAGCGGGAGTTCCGTTCTTC. The encoded protein is CASSLGLAGVPFF. The V gene is TRBV12-3 or TRBV12-4, the J gene TRBJ2-1, with 12 positions matching TRBD2. This CDR3 contains 13 residues. The V and J ends lost 1 base and 15 bases, in that order; junction bases with no gene match: 4.